This T cell receptor beta chain comes out of a study of T-cell reconstitution after alpha-beta-depleted transplantation in children. The CDR3 has 11 amino acids. Trimming stripped 2 bases from V and 6 bases from J, with 5 bases between. Germline-derived CDR1 and CDR2 are SGHTA and FQGNSA. This clonotype was observed a few times. Unique molecular identifiers were used in preparing the TCRbeta library. TCRdb called the PCR reads again in MiXCR, with one record for every CDR3 protein. Here the sample spans some 520,000 distinct CDR3 sequences, around a third being singletons. Source: PBMCs from the stem cell graft donor, taken from the stem cell graft. The clonotype was recovered from a human donor who donated a stem cell graft to a child with aplastic anemia. This rearrangement joins TRBV7-2 to TRBJ2-7; no firm D call. CDR3 protein: CASSLTSEQYF. CDR3 nucleotides: TGTGCCAGCAGCTTAACCTCCGAGCAGTACTTC.